The rows below give T cell receptor beta chains drawn from one sample of a study of T cells in Graves' hyperthyroidism and ophthalmopathy. In TCRdb, the multiplex PCR reads were re-called with MiXCR into one record per CDR3 protein. The table lists hundreds of thousands of distinct CDR3 sequences, roughly 23% of them singletons, with roughly 49% in the top ten. Sequencing was performed on blood. These receptors all come from an older woman with Graves' ophthalmopathy. Each CDR3 is given with its conserved first and last residue. D genes are given only for firm matches. For some rows the clone size is stated as once, few or many, or as a class when expanded; others skip it.

size	V	J	D	CDR3	DNA
many	TRBV2	TRBJ1-1	NA	CASSSMNTEAFF	TGTGCCAGCAGTTCCATGAACACTGAAGCTTTCTTT
many	TRBV3-1	TRBJ1-4	NA	CASSLTTTYRVAGEKLFF	TGTGCCAGCAGCCTAACTACGACGTACAGGGTTGCTGGTGAAAAACTGTTTTTT
many	TRBV27	TRBJ1-5	NA	CASSLQRNQPQHF	TGTGCCAGCAGTTTACAGCGCAATCAGCCCCAGCATTTT
NA	TRBV29-1	TRBJ1-1	NA	CSVERQQNTEAFF	TGCAGCGTTGAACGACAGCAGAACACTGAAGCTTTCTTT
NA	TRBV7-9	TRBJ2-1	NA	CASSPLAGRRNEQFF	TGTGCCAGCAGCCCCCTCGCGGGCCGACGCAATGAGCAGTTCTTC
NA	TRBV5-4	TRBJ2-1	NA	CASSLGGAPKRHNEQFF	TGTGCCAGCAGCTTGGGCGGGGCGCCGAAGCGCCACAATGAGCAGTTCTTC
NA	TRBV4-2	TRBJ1-6	NA	CASSQRGSMAPLHF	TGTGCCAGCAGCCAACGAGGGTCGATGGCACCCCTCCACTTT
NA	TRBV10-3	TRBJ1-5	NA	CAISESGRGQPQHF	TGTGCCATCAGTGAGTCGGGTCGGGGGCAGCCCCAGCATTTT
NA	TRBV6-2/TRBV6-3	TRBJ2-1	NA	CASSSSAPRFF	TGTGCCAGCAGTTCCTCGGCTCCTCGGTTCTTC
many	TRBV12-3/TRBV12-4	TRBJ2-1	TRBD2	CASSSTRGSGKYNEQFF	TGTGCCAGCAGTTCAACCCGGGGTAGCGGGAAGTACAATGAGCAGTTCTTC
many	TRBV28	TRBJ1-5	NA	CASSAGFSSNQPQHF	TGTGCCAGCAGTGCCGGGTTTTCAAGCAATCAGCCCCAGCATTTT
many	TRBV7-3	TRBJ1-1	NA	CASSLRGVNTEAFF	TGTGCCAGCAGCTTACGTGGCGTGAACACTGAAGCTTTCTTT
few	TRBV10-3	TRBJ2-3	NA	CAIKEVGGTDTQYF	TGTGCCATCAAAGAGGTTGGCGGCACAGATACGCAGTATTTT
many	TRBV3-1	TRBJ2-1	NA	CASSQDLVGNEQFF	TGTGCCAGCAGCCAAGATCTCGTAGGGAATGAGCAGTTCTTC
few	TRBV30	TRBJ1-1	NA	CAWRPPGPINTEAFF	TGTGCCTGGAGACCGCCAGGTCCAATCAACACTGAAGCTTTCTTT
many	TRBV28	TRBJ2-7	NA	CASSSPPTDYEQYF	TGTGCCAGCAGCTCACCTCCGACAGACTACGAGCAGTACTTC
many	TRBV18	TRBJ1-2	TRBD1	CASSPGTGNYGYTF	TGTGCCAGCAGCCCCGGGACAGGGAACTATGGCTACACCTTC
few	TRBV30	TRBJ1-5	NA	CAWRELGSSNQPQHF	TGTGCCTGGAGGGAACTAGGGTCGAGCAATCAGCCCCAGCATTTT
few	TRBV28	TRBJ1-5	TRBD1	CASRVQGAFQPQHF	TGTGCCAGCAGGGTTCAGGGGGCATTTCAGCCCCAGCATTTT
NA	TRBV6-1	TRBJ2-7	NA	CASSEKGYEQYF	TGTGCCAGCAGTGAAAAAGGGTACGAGCAGTACTTC
NA	TRBV13	TRBJ2-3	NA	CASSSARGAGSHYTDTQYF	TGTGCCAGCAGCTCCGCCCGTGGGGCGGGATCACACTACACAGATACGCAGTATTTT
NA	TRBV2	TRBJ2-7	NA	CASTPRAGSYEQYF	TGTGCCAGCACCCCCAGGGCAGGGTCCTACGAGCAGTACTTC
NA	TRBV19	TRBJ2-7	TRBD2	CASSVLAGSYEQYF	TGTGCCAGTAGTGTACTAGCGGGATCCTACGAGCAGTACTTC
once	TRBV14	TRBJ1-1	NA	CASSAYRVNTEAFF	TGTGCCAGCAGCGCCTACAGGGTGAACACTGAAGCTTTCTTT
NA	TRBV10-3	TRBJ2-7	TRBD1	CAISDPRQGKTYEQYF	TGTGCCATCAGTGACCCCCGACAGGGAAAGACCTACGAGCAGTACTTC
NA	TRBV20-1	TRBJ2-7	NA	CSASLLAGEQYF	TGCAGTGCTAGCTTACTAGCTGGAGAGCAGTACTTC
many	TRBV12-3/TRBV12-4	TRBJ1-6	TRBD1	CASSFSPGQGSSPLHF	TGTGCCAGCAGTTTTAGTCCAGGACAGGGATCATCACCCCTCCACTTT
many	TRBV6-1	TRBJ2-5	NA	CASTKLARGETQYF	TGTGCCAGCACCAAGTTAGCGCGAGGGGAGACCCAGTACTTC
NA	TRBV6-6	TRBJ1-5	TRBD1	CASSYSQGGQPQHF	TGTGCCAGCAGTTATTCCCAGGGGGGTCAGCCCCAGCATTTT
NA	TRBV12-3/TRBV12-4	TRBJ2-2	TRBD1	CASSSGDRADTGELFF	TGTGCCAGCAGTTCCGGCGACAGGGCGGACACCGGGGAGCTGTTTTTT
NA	TRBV18	TRBJ2-5	NA	CASSGTLQETQYF	TGTGCCAGCTCCGGGACACTACAAGAGACCCAGTACTTC
many	TRBV2	TRBJ2-1	TRBD2	CASSGTSGRAGEQFF	TGTGCCAGCAGTGGGACTAGCGGGAGGGCCGGTGAGCAGTTCTTC
NA	TRBV5-5	TRBJ2-2	TRBD1	CASSLVTGLTGELFF	TGTGCCAGCAGCTTGGTGACAGGGCTGACCGGGGAGCTGTTTTTT
many	TRBV3-1	TRBJ1-2	NA	CASSPRDMAFGYTF	TGTGCCAGCAGCCCCCGGGACATGGCGTTTGGCTACACCTTC
few	TRBV3-1	TRBJ2-3	NA	CASSQDLWSSTDTQYF	TGTGCCAGCAGCCAAGATCTGTGGTCTAGCACAGATACGCAGTATTTT
NA	TRBV20-1	TRBJ2-5	NA	CSASWLQETQYF	TGCAGTGCTAGTTGGTTACAAGAGACCCAGTACTTC
few	TRBV6-1	TRBJ1-6	NA	CASSQTSGIYNSPLHF	TGTGCCAGCAGTCAAACTTCAGGGATCTATAATTCACCCCTCCACTTT
NA	TRBV19	TRBJ1-6	NA	CASRRDNSYNSPLHF	TGTGCCAGTAGGAGGGACAACTCCTATAATTCACCCCTCCACTTT
few	TRBV7-2	TRBJ2-7	NA	CASSSEVGQTYEQYF	TGTGCCAGCAGCTCAGAGGTGGGGCAGACCTACGAGCAGTACTTC
NA	TRBV20-1	TRBJ1-2	NA	CSASLAPLNYGYTF	TGCAGTGCTAGTCTGGCTCCGCTCAACTATGGCTACACCTTC
many	TRBV11-1	TRBJ2-2	NA	CASSLHGNTGELFF	TGTGCCAGCAGCTTACACGGGAACACCGGGGAGCTGTTTTTT
NA	TRBV7-9	TRBJ1-1	NA	CASVGGPSVNTEAFF	TGTGCCAGCGTTGGGGGCCCCAGCGTGAACACTGAAGCTTTCTTT
few	TRBV7-9	TRBJ2-3	TRBD2	CASSPGGQREVSDTQYF	TGTGCCAGCAGCCCCGGGGGCCAGCGGGAGGTTTCCGATACGCAGTATTTT
once	TRBV19	TRBJ2-1	TRBD2	CASSIGLAGGPHEQFF	TGTGCCAGTAGTATCGGACTAGCGGGAGGGCCACATGAGCAGTTCTTC
NA	TRBV5-4	TRBJ2-3	NA	CASSLEPTDADTQYF	TGTGCCAGCAGCTTGGAACCAACGGACGCAGATACGCAGTATTTT